What follows are 29 T cell receptor beta chains derived from one specimen sequenced in a study of cytomegalovirus exposure and HLA in healthy donors. Produced via immunoSEQ multiplex PCR; TCRdb's table is partial and in-frame only. The table has some 84,000 clones, approximately 90% seen once. Sequenced: PBMCs. These receptors were taken from a man in his thirties or forties in good health and CMV-seronegative.

This clone was seen only a few times. The rearrangement joins TRBV29-1 to TRBJ2-6; D is possibly TRBD2 (6 bases). The CDR3 consists of 17 residues. Germline CDR1 SQVTM, CDR2 ANQGSEA. The germline V and J ends were trimmed by 6 bases and 0 bases, with 18 bases remaining between them. The CDR3 reads CSVKSGERGSGANVLTF. As DNA, the CDR3 is TGCAGCGTCAAGTCGGGGGAGAGGGGCTCTGGGGCCAACGTCCTGACTTTC.

This chain's CDR3 is CASRWTSGNTGELFF. The CDR3 DNA sequence: TGTGCCAGCAGATGGACTAGCGGGAACACCGGGGAGCTGTTTTTT. The rearrangement links TRBV27 to TRBJ2-2, with 10 bases aligning to TRBD2. The CDR3 sequence is 15 residues long. The trim removed 6 bases at V and 1 base at J, leaving 2 bases unmatched. Germline V gene lookup returns CDR1 MNHEY and CDR2 SMNVEV (reference sequence).

This chain joins TRBV19 and TRBJ1-1; D is possibly TRBD1 (5 bases). Germline loops: CDR1 LNHDA, CDR2 SQIVND (reference sequence). The CDR3 consists of 15 residues. V was cut by 4 bases and J by 1 base, with 13 bases left in between. The CDR3 nucleotides are TGTGCCAGTAGTACCTCGACAGCAGCGAACACTGAAGCTTTCTTT. Translating gives CASSTSTAANTEAFF.

The rearrangement uses TRBV6-5 and TRBJ2-7; TRBD1 agrees at 8 bases. The J segment lost 12 bases and the V segment lost 3 bases, leaving 13 bases of the junction unmatched. The germline V gene has CDR1 MNHEY and CDR2 SVGAGI. This CDR3 has 14 residues. The DNA of the CDR3 is TGTGCCAGCAGTTATGGGCGGACAGGGAAATTATTGTACTTC. This codes for CASSYGRTGKLLYF.

The chain couples TRBV6-6 to TRBJ2-3; 10 bases match TRBD2. V lost 5 bases to trimming and J lost 6 bases; unmatched junction nucleotides: 11. CDR3 length: 16 residues. The germline gives CDR1 MNHNY, CDR2 SVGAGI (reference sequence). The CDR3 region has the DNA TGTGCCAGCAGTCAACGGACTAGCGGAGGGCCGGATACGCAGTATTTT. This translates into CASSQRTSGGPDTQYF.

The rearrangement joins TRBV2 to TRBJ2-2; possible D gene TRBD1, 5 bases. The CDR3 consists of 14 residues. V lost 8 bases and J lost 3, with 13 bases in between. Per germline, CDR1 SNHLY and CDR2 FYNNEI. CDR3 nucleotide sequence: TGTGCCAGCGGGTGGGGCGAGGACACCGGGGAGCTGTTTTTT. It encodes CASGWGEDTGELFF. The full variable domain, its missing parts supplied by reference TRBV2 and TRBJ2-2, is EPEVTQTPSHQVTQMGQEVILRCVPISNHLYFYWYRQILGQKVEFLVSFYNNEISEKSEIFDDQFSVERPDGSNFTLKIRSTKLEDSAMYFCASGWGEDTGELFFGEGSRLTVL.

Only a few counts were recorded for this clone. The chain has TRBV28 and TRBJ2-7, with D uncertain. Trimming pared 8 bases from V and 1 base from J, leaving 9 bases between. Germline V gives CDR1 MDHEN, CDR2 SYDVKM. This CDR3 is built from 12 residues. CDR3: CASGRSSYEQYF. Here the CDR3 DNA reads TGTGCCAGCGGGCGTAGTTCCTACGAGCAGTACTTC. The full variable domain, in which reference TRBV28 and TRBJ2-7 provide the parts outside the CDR3, is DVKVTQSSRYLVKRTGEKVFLECVQDMDHENMFWYRQDPGLGLRLIYFSYDVKMKEKGDIPEGYSVSREKKERFSLILESASTNQTSMYLCASGRSSYEQYFGPGTRLTVT.

The sample holds one count of this clone. This chain joins TRBV28 and TRBJ2-7, with 9 bases matching TRBD1. The CDR3 consists of 13 residues. With 6 bases clipped from V and 6 bases from J, the junction kept 6 bases outside the gene matches. Germline V gives CDR1 MDHEN, CDR2 SYDVKM. DNA for the CDR3: TGTGCCAGCAGGTACAGGGGGCTGGCCGAGCAGTACTTC. It yields the protein CASRYRGLAEQYF. Together with reference TRBV28 and TRBJ2-7, the CDR3 gives the full variable domain: DVKVTQSSRYLVKRTGEKVFLECVQDMDHENMFWYRQDPGLGLRLIYFSYDVKMKEKGDIPEGYSVSREKKERFSLILESASTNQTSMYLCASRYRGLAEQYFGPGTRLTVT.

This chain links TRBV28 with TRBJ1-4; 7 bases map to TRBD1. The V segment lost 3 bases and the J segment 4 bases; nucleotides outside the gene matches: 8. This CDR3 spans 16 amino acids. Per the germline V gene, CDR1 is MDHEN and CDR2 is SYDVKM. CDR3 sequence (DNA): TGTGCCAGCAGTTTCCCCTCGGGACAGTTTAATGAAAAACTGTTTTTT. It yields the protein CASSFPSGQFNEKLFF.

The V call is TRBV7-2, the J call TRBJ2-7; D remains ambiguous. The V gene's germline CDR1 is SGHTA and CDR2 FQGNSA. The CDR3 is 12 residues long. Trimming took off 4 bases at V and 3 bases at J, with 7 bases between the two ends. The CDR3 sequence is CASSSSIYEQYF. The CDR3 nucleotides are TGTGCCAGCAGCTCCTCTATCTACGAGCAGTACTTC.

The rearrangement uses TRBV28 and TRBJ2-3, with D unresolved. V lost 6 bases to trimming and J lost 4 bases, with 20 bases between them. Germline V gene lookup returns CDR1 MDHEN and CDR2 SYDVKM. The CDR3 runs 16 residues. In DNA, the CDR3 is TGTGCCAGCAGGCCCCGCCGCGCTTTCGCGGCAGATACGCAGTATTTT. Translation gives CASRPRRAFAADTQYF.

This clone was recorded at least ten times. The identical CDR3 is also encoded by other nucleotide sequences in the sample. The chain combines TRBV27 with TRBJ1-5, with D possibly TRBD1 on 5 matching bases. This CDR3 has 15 amino acids. V was clipped by 0 bases and J by 2 bases, with 8 bases between them. CDR1 MNHEY and CDR2 SMNVEV come from the germline V gene (reference sequence). The CDR3 loop is CASSLSSGGNQPQHF. DNA for the CDR3: TGTGCCAGCAGTTTATCGTCGGGGGGCAATCAGCCCCAGCATTTT.

This chain uses TRBV2 with TRBJ1-2; perhaps TRBD1 as D (5 bases). The V end was cut by 11 bases, the J end by 6 bases, with 10 bases between. In germline, CDR1 is SNHLY, CDR2 FYNNEI. The length of the CDR3 is 10 residues. CDR3 in DNA: TGTGCCGGTCAGGGCGATGGCTACACCTTC. The encoded protein is CAGQGDGYTF.

J is TRBJ1-4 and V is TRBV2; 7 nucleotides line up with TRBD1. There are 14 residues in the CDR3. The germline V gene has CDR1 SNHLY and CDR2 FYNNEI. Trimming removed 5 bases from V and 7 bases from J; junction bases left unmatched: 7. In DNA form, the CDR3 reads TGTGCCAGCAGTTCCGTAGGGGGCAGTGAAAAACTGTTTTTT. It codes for CASSSVGGSEKLFF.

The rearrangement uses TRBV29-1 and TRBJ2-7; D call uncertain. Trimming pared 4 bases from V and 3 bases from J, leaving 10 bases between. CDR1 SQVTM and CDR2 ANQGSEA come from the germline V gene. This CDR3 has 12 amino acids. The CDR3 spells CSVGAEVYEQYF. CDR3 in DNA: TGCAGCGTTGGGGCAGAAGTCTACGAGCAGTACTTC.

The chain recombines TRBV5-5 with TRBJ2-7, with D perhaps TRBD1 (6 bases). Trimming stripped 4 bases from V and 0 bases from J, with 11 bases between. The germline V gene has CDR1 SGHKS and CDR2 YYEKEE (reference sequence). This CDR3 is 14 amino acids long. CDR3 region: CASSTRDTSYEQYF. CDR3 DNA: TGTGCCAGCAGCACCCGGGACACCTCCTACGAGCAGTACTTC.

The chain uses TRBV7-8 and TRBJ1-5, with D uncertain. V was clipped by 2 bases and J by 0 bases, with 11 bases between them. CDR3 size: 16 residues. Per the germline V gene, CDR1 is SGHVS and CDR2 is FQNEAQ. The DNA of the CDR3 is TGTGCCAGCAGCTTATCGGCGGCATATAGCAATCAGCCCCAGCATTTT. It yields the protein CASSLSAAYSNQPQHF. Using reference TRBV7-8 and TRBJ1-5 for the parts outside the CDR3, the full variable domain is GAGVSQSPRYKVAKRGQDVALRCDPISGHVSLFWYQQALGQGPEFLTYFQNEAQLDKSGLPSDRFFAERPEGSVSTLKIQRTQQEDSAVYLCASSLSAAYSNQPQHFGDGTRLSIL.

This clone showed up just once. The CDR3 DNA sequence: TGTGCCAGCAGTTCGCACCAGATGTATGCTTTCTTT. It specifies CASSSHQMYAFF. The V and J genes are TRBV28 and TRBJ1-1; D ambiguous. V lost 4 bases to trimming and J lost 11 bases, with 14 bases between them. Germline lookup yields CDR1 MDHEN and CDR2 SYDVKM. The CDR3 has 12 residues.

Concerning this clone itself: Other DNA sequences in this specimen translate into the identical CDR3. The chain combines TRBV28 with TRBJ2-7; 7 positions match TRBD2. Losses at the gene ends were 6 bases for V and 3 bases for J; bases not matched to a gene: 5. CDR1 is MDHEN, CDR2 SYDVKM, per germline. The CDR3 is 13 residues long. The CDR3 protein is CASSLGGVYEQYF. CDR3 bases: TGTGCCAGCAGCCTTGGGGGGGTCTACGAGCAGTACTTC.

The V gene is TRBV28, the J gene TRBJ2-7; D perhaps matches TRBD2 (5 bases). V lost 2 bases, J lost 4 bases, and 9 bases lay in between. Looked up from germline, CDR1 is MDHEN and CDR2 is SYDVKM. The CDR3 runs to 13 residues. CDR3 nucleotides: TGTGCCAGCAGTTTAAAGCGGACTTACGAGCAGTACTTC. It translates to CASSLKRTYEQYF.

V gene TRBV30 combines with J gene TRBJ2-7, with D possibly matching TRBD1 (6 bases). This CDR3 spans 14 amino acids. Germline-derived CDR1 and CDR2 are GTSNPN and SVGIG (reference sequence). Trimming removed 4 bases from V and 2 bases from J, with 15 bases in between. CDR3 sequence: CAWMKQGITYEQYF. CDR3 DNA: TGTGCCTGGATGAAACAGGGAATCACCTACGAGCAGTACTTC. Using reference TRBV30 and TRBJ2-7 for the parts outside the CDR3, the full variable domain is SQTIHQWPATLVQPVGSPLSLECTVEGTSNPNLYWYRQAAGRGLQLLFYSVGIGQISSEVPQNLSASRPQDRQFILSSKKLLLSDSGFYLCAWMKQGITYEQYFGPGTRLTVT.

The CDR3 here is CASSFGSQETQYF. Here the CDR3 DNA reads TGTGCCAGCAGTTTTGGCTCACAAGAGACCCAGTACTTC. The chain is built from TRBV11-2 and TRBJ2-5; D is uncertain. Germline-derived CDR1 and CDR2 are SGHAT and FQNNGV. This CDR3 is 13 amino acids long. V was clipped by 6 bases and J by 2 bases, with 10 bases between them.

The rearrangement uses TRBV28 and TRBJ1-3; a weak D match, TRBD1 (6 bases). Germline V gives CDR1 MDHEN, CDR2 SYDVKM. The CDR3 contains 15 residues. The V and J ends lost 0 bases and 2 bases respectively, with 8 bases between them. CDR3 protein: CASSLWGATGNTIYF. The DNA for the CDR3 is TGTGCCAGCAGTTTATGGGGGGCTACTGGAAACACCATATATTTT.

V and J are TRBV30 and TRBJ2-7, with TRBD2 identical over 8 bases. The V gene end was trimmed by 4 bases and the J gene end by 6 bases; junction bases not matched to a gene: 14. Germline V gene sequence: CDR1 GTSNPN, CDR2 SVGIG (reference sequence). This CDR3 comprises 15 residues. CDR3 residues: CAWKGRREAVGEQYF. CDR3 coding DNA: TGTGCCTGGAAAGGGCGGCGGGAGGCGGTCGGCGAGCAGTACTTC.

The CDR3 spells CASSLGGDTDTQYF. The CDR3 bases are TGTGCCAGCAGCTTAGGCGGAGACACAGATACGCAGTATTTT. The chain links TRBV7-9 to TRBJ2-3; D gene ambiguous. The V end was cut by 1 base, the J end by 2 bases, with 7 bases between. The V gene's germline CDR1 is SEHNR and CDR2 FQNEAQ (reference sequence). The CDR3 contains 14 residues.

CDR3 coding DNA: TGTGCCAGCAGTGAAGACAGGGTAGGTGGCAACGAGCAGTACTTC. This translates into CASSEDRVGGNEQYF. V usage is TRBV6-1 and J usage is TRBJ2-7; D possibly corresponds to TRBD1 (6 bases). Trimming pared 1 base from V and 5 bases from J, leaving 15 bases between. CDR3 length: 15 amino acids. Germline V CDR1 and CDR2: MNHNS, SASEGT.

This sequence joins TRBV11-3 and TRBJ2-1, with D possibly TRBD1 on 6 matching bases. Per the germline V gene, CDR1 is SGHNT and CDR2 is YENEEA. This CDR3 comprises 13 residues. The germline V and J ends were trimmed by 3 bases and 9 bases, with 12 bases remaining between them. Written as DNA, the CDR3 is TGTGCCAGCAGCTTCGGGACATCCCTTGAGCAGTTCTTC. Its protein is CASSFGTSLEQFF. The whole variable domain, remainder taken from reference TRBV11-3 and TRBJ2-1, is EAGVVQSPRYKIIEKKQPVAFWCNPISGHNTLYWYLQNLGQGPELLIRYENEEAVDDSQLPKDRFSAERLKGVDSTLKIQPAELGDSAVYLCASSFGTSLEQFFGPGTRLTVL.

The gene calls are TRBV7-9 and TRBJ2-3, with D maybe TRBD1 (6 bases). This CDR3 spans 14 amino acids. Germline CDR1 is SEHNR and CDR2 is FQNEAQ (reference sequence). V lost 4 bases and J lost 5, with 13 bases in between. The CDR3 region has the DNA TGTGCCAGCAGCTCTTTGGGGGCCGAAGATACGCAGTATTTT. It yields the protein CASSSLGAEDTQYF.

The chain joins TRBV19 to TRBJ2-1; 9 bases fit TRBD1. V trimming: 5 bases; J trimming: 9 bases; junction bases outside the gene matches: 5. Germline CDR1 is LNHDA and CDR2 is SQIVND (reference sequence). The CDR3 loop spans 13 amino acids. The CDR3 coding sequence is TGTGCCAGTAGTGACGACAGGGGGGTTGAGCAGTTCTTC. Translating gives CASSDDRGVEQFF.